This T cell receptor (beta chain) was profiled in a study of cytomegalovirus exposure and HLA in healthy donors. As concerns this clone: A read error may produce the germline difference seen at one junction end.

Germline CDR1 and CDR2: SEHNR and FQNEAQ (reference sequence). The CDR3 consists of 14 residues. Primers for the PCR totalled 60 Vbeta and 13 Jbeta. The assay was immunoSEQ multiplex PCR, and TCRdb's table has in-frame clones only and misses some. The sample consists of about 160,000 clones, over 75% of them appearing once. Source material: PBMCs. The chain joins TRBV7-9 to TRBJ1-4; D gene unclear. The TCR sequence derives from a man in his forties or fifties in good health and CMV-seronegative. CDR3 region: CSSSPLLGGEKLFF. The CDR3 DNA follows: TGTTCCAGCAGCCCCCTATTGGGAGGTGAAAAACTGTTTTTT.